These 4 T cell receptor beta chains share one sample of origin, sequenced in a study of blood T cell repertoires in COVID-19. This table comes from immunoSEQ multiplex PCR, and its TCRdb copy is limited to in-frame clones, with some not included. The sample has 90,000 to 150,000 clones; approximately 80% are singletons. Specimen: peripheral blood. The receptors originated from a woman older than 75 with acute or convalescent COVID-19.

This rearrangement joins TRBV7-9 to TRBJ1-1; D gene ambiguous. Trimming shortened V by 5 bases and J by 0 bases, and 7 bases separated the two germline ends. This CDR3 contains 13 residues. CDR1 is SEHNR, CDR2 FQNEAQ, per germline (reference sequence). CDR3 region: CASSPTVNTEAFF. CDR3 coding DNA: TGTGCCAGCAGCCCCACAGTGAACACTGAAGCTTTCTTT.

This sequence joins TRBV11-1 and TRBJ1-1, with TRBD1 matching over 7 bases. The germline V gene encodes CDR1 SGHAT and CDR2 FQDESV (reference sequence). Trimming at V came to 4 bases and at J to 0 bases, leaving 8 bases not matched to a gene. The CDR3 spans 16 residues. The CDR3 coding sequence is TGTGCCAGCAGCTCCCCAGGGGGAGTTATGAACACTGAAGCTTTCTTT. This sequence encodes CASSSPGGVMNTEAFF.

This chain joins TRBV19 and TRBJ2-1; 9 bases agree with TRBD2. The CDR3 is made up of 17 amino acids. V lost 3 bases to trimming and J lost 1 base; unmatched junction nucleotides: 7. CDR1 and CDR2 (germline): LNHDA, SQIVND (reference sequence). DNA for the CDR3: TGTGCCAGTAGTATCCCCGGACTAGCGTTATCCTACAATGAGCAGTTCTTC. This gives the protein CASSIPGLALSYNEQFF.

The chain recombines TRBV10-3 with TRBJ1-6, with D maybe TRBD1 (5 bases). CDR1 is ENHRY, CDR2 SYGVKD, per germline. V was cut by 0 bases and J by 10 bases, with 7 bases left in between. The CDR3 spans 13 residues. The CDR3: CAISESGESPLHF. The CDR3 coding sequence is TGTGCCATCAGTGAGTCAGGGGAATCACCCCTCCACTTT.